This T cell receptor beta chain is from a study of T-cell reconstitution after alpha-beta-depleted transplantation in children. Overall study results and limits: Some patients' high day-60 TCRbeta diversity was traced to surviving recipient T cells and thymic progenitors. In patients about two months after transplant, alpha-beta T cells reportedly arose from several hundred expanded graft clones. The authors attributed T-cell counts and diversity one year after transplant mostly to newly produced T cells.

Notes on this clonotype: Its cognate antigen is unknown.

The CDR3 contains 17 residues. The ends lost 4 bases at V and 7 bases at J; junction bases unmatched: 17. Germline V gene data show CDR1 as LGHNA and CDR2 as YSLEER. It was with unique molecular identifiers that the TCRbeta library was prepared. One entry per CDR3 protein, called by TCRdb with MiXCR from the PCR reads. There are approximately 430,000 distinct CDR3 sequences in the sample; under 20% occur only once, and under 30% lies in the top ten. The chain recombines TRBV4-3 with TRBJ2-3, with TRBD1 identical over 7 bases. This TCR derives from a boy in the first two years of life who had a stem cell transplant for Wiskott-Aldrich syndrome, so the T cells may come from the graft donor. Specimen: PBMCs, mostly from graft donor cells, collected 360 days after TCRalphabeta/CD19-depleted stem cell transplant. For the CDR3, the DNA is TGCGCCAGCAGCCCATTCGGCCTCCGGGACAGCCTTTATACGCAGTATTTT. Amino acids: CASSPFGLRDSLYTQYF.